These 12 T cell receptor beta chains originate from one sample sequenced in a study of type 1 regulatory T cells. TCRdb reprocessed the reads via MiXCR and lists one record per CDR3 protein. The table records about 100,000 distinct CDR3 sequences, 31% of them present only once. Sequenced sample: CD4+ T cells, either the whole sample or a sorted fraction (not recorded which). The receptor set was obtained from a human donor in good health.

J is TRBJ1-1 and V is TRBV2; D is ambiguous. Germline assignment: CDR1 SNHLY and CDR2 FYNNEI. Trimming left V 7 bases short and J 1 base short, with 10 bases between. The CDR3 spans 13 residues. The CDR3 DNA reads as TGTGCCAGCATGCAGGAGCCGAACACTGAAGCTTTCTTT. Its translation is CASMQEPNTEAFF. Variable domain in full (rest from reference TRBV2 and TRBJ1-1): EPEVTQTPSHQVTQMGQEVILRCVPISNHLYFYWYRQILGQKVEFLVSFYNNEISEKSEIFDDQFSVERPDGSNFTLKIRSTKLEDSAMYFCASMQEPNTEAFFGQGTRLTVV.

This clonotype came up a few times. The V call is TRBV25-1, the J call TRBJ2-7; 12 nucleotides agree with TRBD2. J lost 4 bases, V lost 9 bases, and 7 bases had no gene match. CDR1 MGHDK and CDR2 SYGVNS come from the germline V gene. The CDR3 is 14 amino acids. CDR3 nucleotides: TGTGCCAGTGCGACTAGCGGGAGCCTTTACGAGCAGTACTTC. This encodes CASATSGSLYEQYF.

The J gene is TRBJ1-4, the V gene TRBV5-5, with TRBD1 matching over 9 bases. Germline V lookup: CDR1 SGHKS, CDR2 YYEKEE (reference sequence). Germline trimming cut 4 bases from V and 8 bases from J; bases unmatched to any gene: 9. This CDR3 is built from 15 residues. CDR3 region: CASSRSGTGTEKLFF. As DNA, the CDR3 is TGTGCCAGCAGCCGCTCCGGGACAGGGACGGAAAAACTGTTTTTT.

Note on this clonotype: The junction departs from the called germline gene at one end, perhaps through a read error. V usage is TRBV29-1 and J usage is TRBJ1-2; D is uncertain. The CDR3 contains 8 residues. CDR1 and CDR2 from the germline V gene are SQVTM and ANQGSEA. The CDR3 DNA is TGCAGCGTTGAATCGGTGGTCTTC. This encodes CSVESVVF.

This clonotype was seen more than once but under ten times. The V and J genes are TRBV7-2 and TRBJ2-3; unclear D gene. V was clipped by 0 bases and J by 5 bases, with 6 bases between them. In germline, CDR1 is SGHTA, CDR2 FQGNSA. CDR3 length: 13 residues. CDR3: CASSLAWGDTQYF. The CDR3 DNA is TGTGCCAGCAGCTTAGCGTGGGGAGATACGCAGTATTTT.

The sample holds a few counts of this clonotype. The gene calls are TRBV29-1 and TRBJ2-7, with D possibly called TRBD1 or TRBD2 (5 bases each). The length of the CDR3 is 20 residues. CDR1 and CDR2 (germline): SQVTM, ANQGSEA. V shed 1 base and J shed 3 bases, with 31 bases lying between them. The CDR3 is CSVEVLGRGTSGTPYYEQYF. The CDR3 nucleotides read TGCAGCGTTGAAGTCTTGGGCCGGGGAACCTCCGGGACGCCATACTACGAGCAGTACTTC.

This clonotype was recorded a few times. The gene calls are TRBV6-2 or TRBV6-3 and TRBJ2-1, with D unresolved. Deletions cut 5 bases from V and 5 bases from J, with 10 bases between. CDR1 MNHEY and CDR2 SVGEGT come from the germline V gene. The CDR3 runs to 13 residues. The CDR3 loop is CASSRQLDNEQFF. CDR3 DNA sequence: TGTGCCAGCAGTCGCCAGCTAGACAATGAGCAGTTCTTC.

The gene calls are TRBV5-1 and TRBJ2-5; D not certain. CDR1 SGHRS and CDR2 YFSETQ come from the germline V gene. Between the trimmed V and J ends, which lost 4 bases and 4 bases, there was a span of 14 bases. This CDR3 has 14 amino acids. CDR3 coding DNA: TGCGCCAGCAGCGACCGAAAGGGTGGAGAGACCCAGTACTTC. Amino acids: CASSDRKGGETQYF.

This rearrangement joins TRBV9 to TRBJ2-3; unclear D gene. V lost 2 bases, J lost 2 bases, and 12 bases lay in between. Per the germline V gene, CDR1 is SGDLS and CDR2 is YYNGEE. The CDR3 spans 15 residues. The CDR3 coding sequence is TGTGCCAGCAGCGTCCTAGACTCCCTCACAGATACGCAGTATTTT. Its protein product is CASSVLDSLTDTQYF. Together with reference TRBV9 and TRBJ2-3, the CDR3 gives the full variable domain: DSGVTQTPKHLITATGQRVTLRCSPRSGDLSVYWYQQSLDQGLQFLIQYYNGEERAKGNILERFSAQQFPDLHSELNLSSLELGDSALYFCASSVLDSLTDTQYFGPGTRLTVL.

This clonotype was picked up a small number of times. This chain connects TRBV6-5 to TRBJ2-2, with D possibly TRBD2 on 6 matching bases. V was pared by 2 bases and J by 4 bases, with 11 bases between. Germline V CDR1 and CDR2: MNHEY, SVGAGI. The CDR3 has 15 residues. CDR3 loop: CASSYKGRGTGELFF. CDR3 nucleotide sequence: TGTGCCAGCAGTTACAAGGGGCGGGGCACCGGGGAGCTGTTTTTT.

The chain employs TRBV7-8 and TRBJ2-7, with D uncertain. V was pared by 0 bases and J by 0 bases, with 9 bases between. CDR1 is SGHVS, CDR2 FQNEAQ, per germline. This CDR3 spans 15 amino acids. The CDR3 protein is CASSLALWSSYEQYF. The CDR3 coding sequence is TGTGCCAGCAGCTTAGCCCTCTGGAGCTCCTACGAGCAGTACTTC.

V is TRBV4-1 and J is TRBJ1-2; 8 positions match TRBD1. V shed 1 base, J shed 6 bases, and the junction held 7 bases outside the gene matches. Germline values: CDR1 MGHRA, CDR2 YSYEKL. The CDR3 is 15 residues long. CDR3 sequence reads: CASSQAASGGDGYTF. Written as DNA, the CDR3 is TGCGCCAGCAGCCAAGCGGCGTCAGGGGGCGATGGCTACACCTTC.